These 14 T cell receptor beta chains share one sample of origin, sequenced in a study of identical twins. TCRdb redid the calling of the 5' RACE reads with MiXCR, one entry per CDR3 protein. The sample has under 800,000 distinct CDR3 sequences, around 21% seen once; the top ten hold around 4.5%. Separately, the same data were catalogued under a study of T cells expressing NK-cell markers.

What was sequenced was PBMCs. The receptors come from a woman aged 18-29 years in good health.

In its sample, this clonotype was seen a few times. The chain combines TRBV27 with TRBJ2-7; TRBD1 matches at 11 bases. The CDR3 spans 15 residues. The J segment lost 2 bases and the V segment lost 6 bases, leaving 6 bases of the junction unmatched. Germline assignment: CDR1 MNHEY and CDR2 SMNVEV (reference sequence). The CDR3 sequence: CASRDRDRGTYEQYF. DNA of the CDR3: TGTGCCAGCAGAGATCGGGACAGGGGGACCTACGAGCAGTACTTC.

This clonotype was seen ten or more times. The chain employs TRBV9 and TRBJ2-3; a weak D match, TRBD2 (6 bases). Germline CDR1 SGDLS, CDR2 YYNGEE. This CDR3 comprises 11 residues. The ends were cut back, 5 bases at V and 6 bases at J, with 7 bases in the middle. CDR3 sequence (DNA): TGTGCCAGCAGTGGGGGGGATACGCAGTATTTT. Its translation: CASSGGDTQYF. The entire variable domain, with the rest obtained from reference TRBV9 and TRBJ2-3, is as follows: DSGVTQTPKHLITATGQRVTLRCSPRSGDLSVYWYQQSLDQGLQFLIQYYNGEERAKGNILERFSAQQFPDLHSELNLSSLELGDSALYFCASSGGDTQYFGPGTRLTVL.

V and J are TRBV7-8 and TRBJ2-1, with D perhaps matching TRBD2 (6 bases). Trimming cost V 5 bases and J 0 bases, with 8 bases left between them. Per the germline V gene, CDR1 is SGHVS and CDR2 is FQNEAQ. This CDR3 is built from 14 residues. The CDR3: CASSRGNSYNEQFF. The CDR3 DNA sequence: TGTGCCAGCAGCCGGGGGAACTCCTACAATGAGCAGTTCTTC.

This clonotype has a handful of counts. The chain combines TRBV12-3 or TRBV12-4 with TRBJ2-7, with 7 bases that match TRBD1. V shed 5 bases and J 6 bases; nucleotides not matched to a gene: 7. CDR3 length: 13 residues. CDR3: CASSTNTGAEQYF. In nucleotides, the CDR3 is TGTGCCAGCAGTACCAACACAGGGGCCGAGCAGTACTTC.

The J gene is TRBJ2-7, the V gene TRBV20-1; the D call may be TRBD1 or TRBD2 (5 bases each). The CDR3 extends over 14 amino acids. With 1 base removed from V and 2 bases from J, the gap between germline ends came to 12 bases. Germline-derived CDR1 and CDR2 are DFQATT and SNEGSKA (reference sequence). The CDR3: CSARGGTETYEQYF. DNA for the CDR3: TGCAGTGCTAGAGGTGGGACGGAAACCTACGAGCAGTACTTC.

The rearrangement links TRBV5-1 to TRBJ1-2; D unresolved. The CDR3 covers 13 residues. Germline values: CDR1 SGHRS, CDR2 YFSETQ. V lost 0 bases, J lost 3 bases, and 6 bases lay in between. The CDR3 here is CASSLGLDYGYTF. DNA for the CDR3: TGCGCCAGCAGCTTGGGTCTCGACTATGGCTACACCTTC. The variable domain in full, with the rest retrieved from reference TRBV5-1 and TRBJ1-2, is KAGVTQTPRYLIKTRGQQVTLSCSPISGHRSVSWYQQTPGQGLQFLFEYFSETQRNKGNFPGRFSGRQFSNSRSEMNVSTLELGDSALYLCASSLGLDYGYTFGSGTRLTVV.

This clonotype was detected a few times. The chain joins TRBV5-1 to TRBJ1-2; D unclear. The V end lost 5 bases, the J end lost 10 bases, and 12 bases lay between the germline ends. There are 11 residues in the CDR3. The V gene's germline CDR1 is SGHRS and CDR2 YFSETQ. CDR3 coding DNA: TGCGCCAGCAGGGACGGCACTTACTACACCTTC. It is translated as CASRDGTYYTF.

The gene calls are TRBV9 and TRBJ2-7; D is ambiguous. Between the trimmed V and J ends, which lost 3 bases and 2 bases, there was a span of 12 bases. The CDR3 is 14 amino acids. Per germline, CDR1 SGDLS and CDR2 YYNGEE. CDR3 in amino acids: CASSAPSLPYEQYF. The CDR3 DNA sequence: TGTGCCAGCAGCGCCCCGTCCCTGCCCTACGAGCAGTACTTC.

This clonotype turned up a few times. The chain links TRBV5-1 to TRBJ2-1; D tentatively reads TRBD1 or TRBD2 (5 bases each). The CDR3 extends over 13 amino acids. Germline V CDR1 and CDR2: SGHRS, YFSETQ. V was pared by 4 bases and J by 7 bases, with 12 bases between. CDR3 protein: CASSPHGANEQFF. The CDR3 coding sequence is TGCGCCAGCAGCCCACACGGGGCAAATGAGCAGTTCTTC.

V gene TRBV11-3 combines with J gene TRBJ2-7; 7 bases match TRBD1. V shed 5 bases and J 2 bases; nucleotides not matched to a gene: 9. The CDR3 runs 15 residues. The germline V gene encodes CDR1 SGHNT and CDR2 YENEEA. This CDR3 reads CASSPKGTVTYEQYF. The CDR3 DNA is TGTGCCAGCAGCCCTAAAGGGACAGTAACCTACGAGCAGTACTTC.

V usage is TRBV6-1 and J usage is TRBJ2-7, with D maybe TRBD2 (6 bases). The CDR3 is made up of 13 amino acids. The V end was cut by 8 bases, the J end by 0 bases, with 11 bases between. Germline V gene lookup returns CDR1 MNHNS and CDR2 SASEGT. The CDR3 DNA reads TGTGCCAGCTCCGGGACTTACTCCTACGAGCAGTACTTC. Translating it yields CASSGTYSYEQYF.

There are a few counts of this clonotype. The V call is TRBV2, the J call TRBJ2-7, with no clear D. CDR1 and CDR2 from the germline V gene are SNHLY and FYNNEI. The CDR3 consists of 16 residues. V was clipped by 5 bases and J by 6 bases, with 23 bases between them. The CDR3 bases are TGTGCCAGCAGTCCCCCTCTCTGGTCCATGGAGCTCGAGCAGTACTTC. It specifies CASSPPLWSMELEQYF.

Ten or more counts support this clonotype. CDR3 in amino acids: CASSRQQRSTDTQYF. DNA for the CDR3: TGTGCCAGCAGCCGTCAACAGCGAAGCACAGATACGCAGTATTTT. The chain combines TRBV7-2 with TRBJ2-3; D remains ambiguous. The CDR3 has 15 residues. Germline V gene sequence: CDR1 SGHTA, CDR2 FQGNSA. Trimming pared 5 bases from V and 0 bases from J, leaving 12 bases between.

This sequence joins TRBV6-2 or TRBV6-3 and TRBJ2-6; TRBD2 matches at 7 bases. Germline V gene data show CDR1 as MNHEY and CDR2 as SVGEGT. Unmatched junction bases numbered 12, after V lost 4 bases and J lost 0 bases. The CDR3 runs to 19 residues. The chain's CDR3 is CASSSPRLADNSGANVLTF. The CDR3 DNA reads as TGTGCCAGCAGTTCCCCCCGTCTAGCGGACAACTCTGGGGCCAACGTCCTGACTTTC.